The 5 T cell receptor beta chains presented below share a single source sample, sequenced in a study of identical twins. TCRdb re-derived calls from the 5' RACE reads in MiXCR, one entry per CDR3 protein. The sample contains around 280,000 distinct CDR3 sequences, about 8.3% of which appear only once. This same sample was also part of a study on yellow fever vaccine responses in identical twins.

The specimen was memory (CD45RO+) T cells sorted from blood. These receptors were taken from a woman aged 18-35 years in good health.

The chain employs TRBV19 and TRBJ2-2, with D uncertain. The V end lost 4 bases, the J end lost 4 bases, and 7 bases lay between the germline ends. This CDR3 region has 13 residues. CDR1 is LNHDA and CDR2 is SQIVND in the germline V gene (reference sequence). The CDR3 loop reads CASSKYFTGELFF. CDR3 nucleotide sequence: TGTGCCAGTAGTAAATACTTCACCGGGGAGCTGTTTTTT. The full variable domain, in which reference TRBV19 and TRBJ2-2 provide the parts outside the CDR3, is DGGITQSPKYLFRKEGQNVTLSCEQNLNHDAMYWYRQDPGQGLRLIYYSQIVNDFQKGDIAEGYSVSREKKESFPLTVTSAQKNPTAFYLCASSKYFTGELFFGEGSRLTVL.

This chain connects TRBV28 to TRBJ2-7; 9 nucleotides match TRBD1. Germline V gene lookup returns CDR1 MDHEN and CDR2 SYDVKM. The CDR3 consists of 15 residues. V shed 5 bases and J 4 bases; nucleotides not matched to a gene: 9. CDR3 residues: CASSQIQGAKYEQYV. The CDR3 coding sequence is TGTGCCAGCAGTCAAATACAGGGGGCTAAGTACGAGCAGTACGTC.

This clonotype has at least ten counts. The rearrangement joins TRBV7-9 to TRBJ1-1, with 7 nucleotides matching TRBD1. The length of the CDR3 is 11 residues. After removal of 10 bases from V and 4 bases from J, the junction contained 3 bases not matched to a gene. Germline V gives CDR1 SEHNR, CDR2 FQNEAQ (reference sequence). CDR3 region: CATGTVTEAFF. The CDR3 nucleotides are TGTGCCACCGGGACAGTCACTGAAGCTTTCTTT.

This clonotype was seen ten or more times. The chain employs TRBV5-1 and TRBJ2-1; TRBD2 matches at 9 bases. The CDR3 spans 14 residues. Per the germline V gene, CDR1 is SGHRS and CDR2 is YFSETQ. V gave up 4 bases and J gave up 8 bases; unmatched junction bases: 7. For the CDR3, the DNA is TGCGCCAGCAGCCTGGTTAGCGGGAGCTATGAGCAGTTCTTC. Translation: CASSLVSGSYEQFF.

The gene calls are TRBV10-3 and TRBJ2-2; 11 bases agree with TRBD2. After removal of 6 bases from V and 5 bases from J, the junction contained 8 bases not matched to a gene. From germline, CDR1 is ENHRY and CDR2 SYGVKD. The length of the CDR3 is 16 residues. CDR3 sequence: CAIRRMTSGETGELFF. The DNA of the CDR3 is TGTGCCATCAGGAGGATGACTAGCGGGGAAACCGGGGAGCTGTTTTTT.